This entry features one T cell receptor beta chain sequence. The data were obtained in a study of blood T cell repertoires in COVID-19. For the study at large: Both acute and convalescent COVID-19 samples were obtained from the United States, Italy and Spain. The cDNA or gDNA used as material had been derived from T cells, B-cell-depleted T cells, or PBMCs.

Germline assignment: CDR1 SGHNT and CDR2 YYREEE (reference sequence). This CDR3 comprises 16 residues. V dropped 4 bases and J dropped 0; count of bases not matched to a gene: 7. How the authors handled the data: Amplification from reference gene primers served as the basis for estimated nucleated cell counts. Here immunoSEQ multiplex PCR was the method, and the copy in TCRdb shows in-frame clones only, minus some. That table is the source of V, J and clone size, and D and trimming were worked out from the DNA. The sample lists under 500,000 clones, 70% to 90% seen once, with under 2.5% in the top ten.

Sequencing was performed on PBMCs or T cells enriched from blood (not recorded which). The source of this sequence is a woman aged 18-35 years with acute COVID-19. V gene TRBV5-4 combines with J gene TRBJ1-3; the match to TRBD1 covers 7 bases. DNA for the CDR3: TGTGCCAGCAGCGCGCCGGGACAGAGCTCTGGAAACACCATATATTTT. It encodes CASSAPGQSSGNTIYF. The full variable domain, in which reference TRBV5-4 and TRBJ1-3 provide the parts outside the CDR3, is ETGVTQSPTHLIKTRGQQVTLRCSSQSGHNTVSWYQQALGQGPQFIFQYYREEENGRGNFPPRFSGLQFPNYSSELNVNALELDDSALYLCASSAPGQSSGNTIYFGEGSWLTVV.